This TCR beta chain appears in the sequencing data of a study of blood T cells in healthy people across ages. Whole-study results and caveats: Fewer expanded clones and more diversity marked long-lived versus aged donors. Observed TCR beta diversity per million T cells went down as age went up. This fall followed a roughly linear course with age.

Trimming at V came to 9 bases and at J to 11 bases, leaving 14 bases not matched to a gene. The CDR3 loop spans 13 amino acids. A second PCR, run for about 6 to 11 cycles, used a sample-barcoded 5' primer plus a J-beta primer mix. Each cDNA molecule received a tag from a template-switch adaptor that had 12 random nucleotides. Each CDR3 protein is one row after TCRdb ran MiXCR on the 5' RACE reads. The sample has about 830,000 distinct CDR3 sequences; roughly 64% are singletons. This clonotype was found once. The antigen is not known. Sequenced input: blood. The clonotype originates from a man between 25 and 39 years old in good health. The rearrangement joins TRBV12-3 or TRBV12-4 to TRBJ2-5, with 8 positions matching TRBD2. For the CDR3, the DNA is TGTGCCAGTTTCCAGCCCGGGAGGGGGGAGCAGTACTTC. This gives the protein CASFQPGRGEQYF.